Reported below is one T cell receptor (beta chain). Under the authors' procedure: By means of reference gene primer amplification, nucleated cell counts were estimated. Only in-frame clones appear in the TCRdb table, and some are missing; sequencing was by immunoSEQ multiplex PCR. V, J and clone size derive from that table, while D and trimming were established from the DNA sequence. The sample consists of approximately 70,000 clones, approximately 83% of them appearing once. This specimen comes from a study of blood T cell repertoires in COVID-19. As for the study in general: Donors in the United States, Italy and Spain gave samples during acute or convalescent COVID-19. PBMCs, B-cell-depleted T cells, or T cells were the source of the cDNA or gDNA that made up the material.

V lost 5 bases and J lost 0; bases outside the gene matches: 6. The CDR3 is made up of 16 amino acids. Germline-derived CDR1 and CDR2 are SEHNR and FQNEAQ (reference sequence). The receptor was isolated from a woman aged 60-70 years with acute or convalescent COVID-19. Sequenced input: peripheral blood. V gene TRBV7-9 combines with J gene TRBJ2-7; TRBD2 matches 11 bases. CDR3 sequence reads: CASSPGLAGNSYEQYF. CDR3 DNA: TGTGCCAGCAGCCCAGGACTAGCGGGTAACTCCTACGAGCAGTACTTC.